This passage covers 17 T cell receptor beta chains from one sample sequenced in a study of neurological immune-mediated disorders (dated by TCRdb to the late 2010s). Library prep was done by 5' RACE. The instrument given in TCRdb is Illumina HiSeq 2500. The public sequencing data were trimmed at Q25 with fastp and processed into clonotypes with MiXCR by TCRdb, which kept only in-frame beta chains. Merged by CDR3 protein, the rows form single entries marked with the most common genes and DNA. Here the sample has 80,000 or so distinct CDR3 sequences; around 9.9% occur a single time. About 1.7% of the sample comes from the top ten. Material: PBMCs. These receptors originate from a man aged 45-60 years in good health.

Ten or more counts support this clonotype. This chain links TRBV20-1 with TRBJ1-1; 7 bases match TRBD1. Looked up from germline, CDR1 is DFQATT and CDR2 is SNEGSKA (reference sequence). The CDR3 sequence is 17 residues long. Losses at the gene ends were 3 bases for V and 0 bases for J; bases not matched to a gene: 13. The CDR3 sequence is CSARGDGTVTMNTEAFF. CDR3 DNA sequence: TGCAGTGCTAGGGGCGACGGGACAGTAACCATGAACACTGAAGCTTTCTTT.

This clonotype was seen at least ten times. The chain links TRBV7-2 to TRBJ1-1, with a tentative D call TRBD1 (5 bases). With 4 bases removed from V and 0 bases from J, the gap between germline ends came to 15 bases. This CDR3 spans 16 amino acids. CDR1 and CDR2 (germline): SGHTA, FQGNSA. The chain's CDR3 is CASSSPGGGVNTEAFF. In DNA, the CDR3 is TGTGCCAGCAGCTCCCCCGGGGGAGGCGTGAACACTGAAGCTTTCTTT.

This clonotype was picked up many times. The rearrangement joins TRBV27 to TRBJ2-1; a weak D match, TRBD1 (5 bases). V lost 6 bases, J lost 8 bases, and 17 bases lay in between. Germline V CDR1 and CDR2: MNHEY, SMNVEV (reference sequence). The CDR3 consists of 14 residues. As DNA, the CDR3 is TGTGCCAGCAGCAACTCAGGGTCAATCCATGAGCAGTTCTTC. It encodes CASSNSGSIHEQFF.

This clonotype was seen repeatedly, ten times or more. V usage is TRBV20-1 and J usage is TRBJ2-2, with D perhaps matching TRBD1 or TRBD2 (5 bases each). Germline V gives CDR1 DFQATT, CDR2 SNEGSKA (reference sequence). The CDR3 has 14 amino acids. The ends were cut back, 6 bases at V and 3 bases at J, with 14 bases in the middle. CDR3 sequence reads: CSAFGTAYTGELFF. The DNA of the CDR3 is TGCAGTGCATTCGGGACGGCCTACACCGGGGAGCTGTTTTTT.

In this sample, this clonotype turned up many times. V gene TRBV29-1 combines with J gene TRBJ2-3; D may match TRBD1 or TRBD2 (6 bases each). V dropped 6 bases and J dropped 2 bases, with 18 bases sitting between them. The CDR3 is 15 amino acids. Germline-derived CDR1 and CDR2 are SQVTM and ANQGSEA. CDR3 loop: CSVSSMRDNTDTQYF. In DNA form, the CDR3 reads TGCAGCGTCTCCTCAATGCGGGACAACACAGATACGCAGTATTTT.

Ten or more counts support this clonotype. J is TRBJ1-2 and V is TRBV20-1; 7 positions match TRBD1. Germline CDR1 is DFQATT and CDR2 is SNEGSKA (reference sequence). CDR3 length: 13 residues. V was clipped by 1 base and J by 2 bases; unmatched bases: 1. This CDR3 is CSARATGNYGYTF. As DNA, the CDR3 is TGCAGTGCTAGAGCGACAGGGAACTATGGCTACACCTTC.

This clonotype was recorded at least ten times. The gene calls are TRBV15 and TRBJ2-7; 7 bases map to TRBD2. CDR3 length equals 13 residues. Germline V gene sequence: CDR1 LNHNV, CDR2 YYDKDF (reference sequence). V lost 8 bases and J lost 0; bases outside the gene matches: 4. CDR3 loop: CATGTTLSYEQYF. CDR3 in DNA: TGTGCCACCGGGACTACACTCTCCTACGAGCAGTACTTC.

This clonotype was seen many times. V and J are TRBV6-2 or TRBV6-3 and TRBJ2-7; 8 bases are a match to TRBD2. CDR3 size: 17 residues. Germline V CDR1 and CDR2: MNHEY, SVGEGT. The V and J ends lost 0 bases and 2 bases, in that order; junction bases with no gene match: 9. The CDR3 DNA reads TGTGCCAGCAGTTACTCGTCGGGGGGGGTGCCGCCCTACGAGCAGTACTTC. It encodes CASSYSSGGVPPYEQYF.

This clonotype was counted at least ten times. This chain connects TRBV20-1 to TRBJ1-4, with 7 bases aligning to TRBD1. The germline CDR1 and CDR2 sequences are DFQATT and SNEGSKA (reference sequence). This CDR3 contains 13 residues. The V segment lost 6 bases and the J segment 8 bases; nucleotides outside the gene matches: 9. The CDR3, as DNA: TGCAGTGCACCGACAGGGCTTCAAGAAAAACTGTTTTTT. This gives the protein CSAPTGLQEKLFF.

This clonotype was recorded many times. Here the CDR3 DNA reads TGCGCCAGCAGCCCTAGACAGGGGAGGTTGAACACTGAAGCTTTCTTT. Translating gives CASSPRQGRLNTEAFF. V is TRBV5-1 and J is TRBJ1-1; TRBD1 matches 8 bases. V was pared by 4 bases and J by 0 bases, with 8 bases of the junction left unmatched. The CDR3 loop spans 16 amino acids. Germline CDR1 is SGHRS and CDR2 is YFSETQ.

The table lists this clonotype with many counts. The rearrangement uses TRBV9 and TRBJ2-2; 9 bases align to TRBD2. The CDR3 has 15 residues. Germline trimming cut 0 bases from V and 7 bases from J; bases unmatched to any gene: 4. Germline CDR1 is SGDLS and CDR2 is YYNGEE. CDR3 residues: CASSVDSGSNGELFF. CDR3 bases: TGTGCCAGCAGCGTAGATAGCGGGAGTAACGGGGAGCTGTTTTTT.

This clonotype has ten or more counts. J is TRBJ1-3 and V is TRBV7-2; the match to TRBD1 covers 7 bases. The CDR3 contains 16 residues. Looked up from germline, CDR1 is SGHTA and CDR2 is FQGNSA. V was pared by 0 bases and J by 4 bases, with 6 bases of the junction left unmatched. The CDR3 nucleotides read TGTGCCAGCAGCTTAGCTTTAGGGGGCCACGGAAACACCATATATTTT. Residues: CASSLALGGHGNTIYF.

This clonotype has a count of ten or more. The CDR3 reads CASSQPGTSYNEQFF. As DNA, the CDR3 is TGTGCCAGCAGCCAACCGGGGACATCCTACAATGAGCAGTTCTTC. The chain employs TRBV14 and TRBJ2-1; the D gene is possibly TRBD1 (6 bases). Germline V gene data show CDR1 as SGHDN and CDR2 as FVKESK. V lost 2 bases and J 1 base, leaving 9 bases between the germline ends. The CDR3 runs 15 residues.

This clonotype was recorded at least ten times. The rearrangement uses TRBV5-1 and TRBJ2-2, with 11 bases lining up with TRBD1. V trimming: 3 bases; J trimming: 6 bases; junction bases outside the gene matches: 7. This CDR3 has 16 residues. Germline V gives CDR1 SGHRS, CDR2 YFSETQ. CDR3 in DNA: TGCGCCAGCAGCTCGACCGGACAGGGGGCGTCCGGGGAGCTGTTTTTT. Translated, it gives CASSSTGQGASGELFF.

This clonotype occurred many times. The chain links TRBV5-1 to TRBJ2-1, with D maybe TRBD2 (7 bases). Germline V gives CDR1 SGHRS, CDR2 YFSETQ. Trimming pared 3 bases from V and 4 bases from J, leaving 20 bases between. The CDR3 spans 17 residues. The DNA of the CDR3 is TGCGCCAGCAGCTCGGGGGCGGGCGGGAGTACTTACAATGAGCAGTTCTTC. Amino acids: CASSSGAGGSTYNEQFF.

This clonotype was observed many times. The CDR3 bases are TGCAGCGTTGGATACGGCGAGCCCGGGAAACTGTTTTTT. It codes for CSVGYGEPGKLFF. V and J are TRBV29-1 and TRBJ1-4; D unclear. CDR3 length: 13 residues. CDR1 and CDR2 from the germline V gene are SQVTM and ANQGSEA. Trimming took off 4 bases at V and 11 bases at J, with 17 bases between the two ends.

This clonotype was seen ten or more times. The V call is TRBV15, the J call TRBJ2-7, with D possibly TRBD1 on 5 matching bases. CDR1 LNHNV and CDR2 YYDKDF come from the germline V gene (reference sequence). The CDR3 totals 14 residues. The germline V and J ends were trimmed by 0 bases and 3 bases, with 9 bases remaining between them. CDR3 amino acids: CATSRDFRGYEQYF. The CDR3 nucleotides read TGTGCCACCAGCAGAGATTTTAGGGGCTACGAGCAGTACTTC.